The 5 T cell receptor beta chains presented below share a single source sample, sequenced in a study of blood T cells in healthy people across ages. A second PCR, run for roughly 7 to 11 cycles, used a sample-barcoded 5' primer plus a J-beta primer mix. TCRdb ran MiXCR on the 5' RACE reads and lists one entry per CDR3 protein. Among about 1 million distinct CDR3 sequences listed, roughly 45% were seen once. Sequencing was done on a sample of blood. All receptors derive from a woman in her fifties or sixties in good health.

The genes are TRBV11-1 and TRBJ1-2; no clear D gene. V shed 5 bases and J shed 2 bases, with 12 bases lying between them. The length of the CDR3 is 14 residues. CDR1 SGHAT and CDR2 FQDESV come from the germline V gene (reference sequence). CDR3 DNA: TGTGCCAGCAGCCCCGGGAGGCGGAACTATGGCTACACCTTC. Protein: CASSPGRRNYGYTF. The complete variable domain, with remaining parts taken from reference TRBV11-1 and TRBJ1-2, reads EAEVAQSPRYKITEKSQAVAFWCDPISGHATLYWYRQILGQGPELLVQFQDESVVDDSQLPKDRFSAERLKGVDSTLKIQPAELGDSAMYLCASSPGRRNYGYTFGSGTRLTVV.

This clonotype was recorded a few times. The gene calls are TRBV5-1 and TRBJ1-2, with D tentatively TRBD1 (5 bases). Trimming cost V 1 base and J 4 bases, with 17 bases left between them. The V gene's germline CDR1 is SGHRS and CDR2 YFSETQ. This CDR3 is built from 16 residues. CDR3 in amino acids: CASSLSGTGPPYGYTF. For the CDR3, the DNA is TGCGCCAGCAGCTTGAGTGGGACCGGTCCCCCCTATGGCTACACCTTC.

This clonotype was seen only a few times. With a much larger clone just one base away, this may be a read error. The chain joins TRBV29-1 to TRBJ2-5, with 8 bases matching TRBD2. CDR1 is SQVTM and CDR2 is ANQGSEA in the germline V gene. V lost 0 bases, J lost 11 bases, and 11 bases stayed unmatched. This CDR3 region has 14 residues. The CDR3 sequence is CSVEDVGREHEQYF. CDR3 in DNA: TGCAGCGTTGAAGATGTCGGGAGGGAGCATGAGCAGTACTTC.

CDR3 amino acids: CASSFEAGVAKNIQYF. The CDR3 nucleotides read TGCGCCAGCAGCTTCGAAGCAGGAGTAGCCAAAAACATTCAGTACTTC. V usage is TRBV5-1 and J usage is TRBJ2-4; D ambiguous. Germline V gives CDR1 SGHRS, CDR2 YFSETQ. The CDR3 length is 16 residues. Trimming cost V 2 bases and J 0 bases, with 12 bases left between them. Filled out from reference TRBV5-1 and TRBJ2-4, the complete variable domain reads KAGVTQTPRYLIKTRGQQVTLSCSPISGHRSVSWYQQTPGQGLQFLFEYFSETQRNKGNFPGRFSGRQFSNSRSEMNVSTLELGDSALYLCASSFEAGVAKNIQYFGAGTRLSVL.

J is TRBJ2-3 and V is TRBV10-3; 7 bases map to TRBD2. The CDR3 extends over 15 amino acids. The J segment lost 3 bases and the V segment lost 5 bases, leaving 8 bases of the junction unmatched. CDR1 ENHRY and CDR2 SYGVKD come from the germline V gene. The chain's CDR3 is CAISSIGLDTDTQYF. DNA of the CDR3: TGTGCCATCAGTTCCATCGGACTAGATACAGATACGCAGTATTTT.